The 18 T cell receptor beta chains given below trace back to one sample, sequenced in a study of cytomegalovirus exposure and HLA in healthy donors. In the PCR, 60 Vbeta and 13 Jbeta primers were used. Produced via immunoSEQ multiplex PCR; TCRdb's table is partial and in-frame only. The sample holds tens of thousands of clones, 68% seen once. Specimen: PBMCs. Receptors were obtained from a man aged 40-49 years in good health and CMV-seropositive.

The chain links TRBV15 to TRBJ2-1; the match to TRBD1 covers 7 bases. CDR1 and CDR2 from the germline V gene are LNHNV and YYDKDF (reference sequence). This CDR3 is built from 17 residues. V was pared by 7 bases and J by 0 bases, with 12 bases of the junction left unmatched. The CDR3 coding sequence is TGTGCCACCAACGGGATGATTGGGACAGACTCCTACAATGAGCAGTTCTTC. Its translation: CATNGMIGTDSYNEQFF.

This clone was seen only a few times. The genes are TRBV5-1 and TRBJ2-1, with TRBD2 identical over 8 bases. Germline trimming cut 0 bases from V and 5 bases from J; bases unmatched to any gene: 4. The CDR3 extends over 15 amino acids. Per the germline V gene, CDR1 is SGHRS and CDR2 is YFSETQ. CDR3 sequence (DNA): TGCGCCAGCAGCTTGGTAGCGGGATCGGACAATGAGCAGTTCTTC. It is translated as CASSLVAGSDNEQFF.

The CDR3 DNA is TGTGCCAGCAGCTTGTCCCCCCTAGGACAGGCCGGCGAGCAGTACTTC. Translation gives CASSLSPLGQAGEQYF. The chain recombines TRBV5-5 with TRBJ2-7; TRBD1 matches 7 bases. J was trimmed by 6 bases and V by 1 base; bases with no gene match: 13. Germline loops: CDR1 SGHKS, CDR2 YYEKEE (reference sequence). The CDR3 runs 16 residues.

The chain links TRBV27 to TRBJ2-1; 9 bases agree with TRBD2. In germline, CDR1 is MNHEY, CDR2 SMNVEV (reference sequence). CDR3 length equals 14 residues. After removal of 2 bases from V and 6 bases from J, the junction contained 2 bases not matched to a gene. The DNA of the CDR3 is TGTGCCAGCAGTTTAGTGACTAGCGGCAATGAGCAGTTCTTC. It translates to CASSLVTSGNEQFF.

The V and J genes are TRBV4-3 and TRBJ1-4; tentative D call: TRBD1 (5 bases). Germline V gene sequence: CDR1 LGHNA, CDR2 YSLEER. The CDR3 is 16 residues long. V lost 1 base to trimming and J lost 3 bases, with 12 bases between them. The CDR3 loop is CASSQATAQANEKLFF. The CDR3 nucleotides read TGCGCCAGCAGCCAAGCGACTGCACAGGCTAATGAAAAACTGTTTTTT.

The V call is TRBV9, the J call TRBJ1-5, with 7 positions matching TRBD1. CDR1 and CDR2 (germline): SGDLS, YYNGEE. V was pared by 3 bases and J by 4 bases, with 7 bases of the junction left unmatched. The CDR3 length is 15 residues. The CDR3 nucleotides are TGTGCCAGCAGCGCCCGGACAGGACCAAATCAGCCCCAGCATTTT. Translated, it gives CASSARTGPNQPQHF.

The rearrangement joins TRBV30 to TRBJ2-3; 9 bases are shared with TRBD1. Germline CDR1 is GTSNPN and CDR2 is SVGIG (reference sequence). V shed 0 bases and J 6 bases; nucleotides not matched to a gene: 7. This CDR3 comprises 15 residues. The CDR3 protein is CAWSVGTGFSDTQYF. Here the CDR3 DNA reads TGTGCCTGGAGTGTGGGGACAGGGTTTTCGGATACGCAGTATTTT.

This clone was detected only a few times. The J gene is TRBJ2-5, the V gene TRBV2; 8 nucleotides align to TRBD2. Germline V gene sequence: CDR1 SNHLY, CDR2 FYNNEI. V shed 1 base and J 11 bases; nucleotides not matched to a gene: 12. The CDR3 covers 15 residues. In nucleotides, the CDR3 is TGTGCCAGCAGTGAAGAAGGCGGGAGGTCCTACGGGCAGTACTTC. Encoded protein: CASSEEGGRSYGQYF.

This chain uses TRBV7-9 with TRBJ2-5; 8 nucleotides match TRBD2. The J call could be wrong; TRBJ2-7 is a better fit for the DNA end. CDR1 SEHNR and CDR2 FQNEAQ come from the germline V gene (reference sequence). This CDR3 region has 15 residues. CDR3 loop: CASSRASGPIYEQYF. CDR3 DNA sequence: TGTGCCAGCAGCCGGGCTAGCGGGCCGATATACGAGCAGTACTTC.

This rearrangement joins TRBV30 to TRBJ2-7; 10 bases agree with TRBD2. Germline V gives CDR1 GTSNPN, CDR2 SVGIG (reference sequence). CDR3 length equals 14 residues. Trimming at V came to 2 bases and at J to 6 bases, leaving 7 bases not matched to a gene. CDR3 nucleotides: TGTGCCTGGAGTCCTTTAGCGGGAGGTCGCGAGCAGTACTTC. Encoded protein: CAWSPLAGGREQYF.

The chain couples TRBV5-4 to TRBJ2-2, with 10 positions matching TRBD2. The CDR3 length is 17 residues. Trimming at V came to 0 bases and at J to 6 bases, leaving 8 bases not matched to a gene. Germline CDR1 SGHNT, CDR2 YYREEE (reference sequence). This chain's CDR3 is CASSLGGAAGGAGELFF. The CDR3 DNA reads TGTGCCAGCAGCTTGGGGGGAGCAGCGGGAGGGGCCGGGGAGCTGTTTTTT. Combining the CDR3 with reference TRBV5-4 and TRBJ2-2 gives the whole variable domain ETGVTQSPTHLIKTRGQQVTLRCSSQSGHNTVSWYQQALGQGPQFIFQYYREEENGRGNFPPRFSGLQFPNYSSELNVNALELDDSALYLCASSLGGAAGGAGELFFGEGSRLTVL.

The chain combines TRBV7-8 with TRBJ2-7, with D tentatively TRBD1 (6 bases). V was cut by 3 bases and J by 5 bases, with 32 bases left in between. Germline CDR1 and CDR2: SGHVS and FQNEAQ. The CDR3 is made up of 20 amino acids. CDR3 residues: CASSFPITRGTSGHRNEQYF. CDR3 DNA sequence: TGTGCCAGCAGCTTCCCCATCACGAGGGGCACATCGGGACACCGAAACGAGCAGTACTTC.

The chain couples TRBV5-6 to TRBJ2-2; 7 bases map to TRBD2. This CDR3 has 14 residues. Germline V CDR1 and CDR2: SGHDT, YYEEEE. Germline trimming cut 1 base from V and 4 bases from J; bases unmatched to any gene: 1. The chain's CDR3 is CASSLLAATGELFF. CDR3 nucleotides: TGTGCCAGCAGCTTGCTAGCGGCCACCGGGGAGCTGTTTTTT.

This clone counts as medium-sized. The chain has TRBV6-4 and TRBJ2-7; weak D call: TRBD1 (6 bases). V lost 2 bases and J lost 5, with 16 bases in between. The germline V gene encodes CDR1 MRHNA and CDR2 SNTAGT. The CDR3 sequence is 15 residues long. The CDR3 reads CASSDPNSKGDEQYF. CDR3 coding DNA: TGTGCCAGCAGTGACCCAAACTCAAAGGGGGACGAGCAGTACTTC.

This sequence joins TRBV28 and TRBJ2-7, with a tentative D call TRBD1 (5 bases). The CDR3 totals 14 residues. Looked up from germline, CDR1 is MDHEN and CDR2 is SYDVKM. Trimming cost V 5 bases and J 0 bases, with 11 bases left between them. The CDR3: CASSPPDNSYEQYF. The CDR3 DNA follows: TGTGCCAGCAGTCCGCCGGACAACTCCTACGAGCAGTACTTC.

The rearrangement links TRBV7-9 to TRBJ2-7; 10 positions match TRBD1. Germline V gene lookup returns CDR1 SEHNR and CDR2 FQNEAQ (reference sequence). V lost 4 bases to trimming and J lost 2 bases; unmatched junction nucleotides: 2. There are 14 residues in the CDR3. The CDR3 is CASSSTGGTYEQYF. CDR3 sequence (DNA): TGTGCCAGCAGCTCGACAGGGGGCACCTACGAGCAGTACTTC. The full variable domain, completed using reference TRBV7-9 and TRBJ2-7, is DTGVSQNPRHKITKRGQNVTFRCDPISEHNRLYWYRQTLGQGPEFLTYFQNEAQLEKSRLLSDRFSAERPKGSFSTLEIQRTEQGDSAMYLCASSSTGGTYEQYFGPGTRLTVT.

A few counts support this clone. This chain uses TRBV25-1 with TRBJ1-4; D not resolved. Per the germline V gene, CDR1 is MGHDK and CDR2 is SYGVNS. Trimming stripped 1 base from V and 6 bases from J, with 18 bases between. This CDR3 spans 17 amino acids. CDR3 in amino acids: CASSELRGDEWDEKLFF. The CDR3 nucleotides read TGTGCCAGCAGTGAATTAAGAGGTGATGAATGGGATGAAAAACTGTTTTTT. Full variable domain (missing parts from reference TRBV25-1 and TRBJ1-4): EADIYQTPRYLVIGTGKKITLECSQTMGHDKMYWYQQDPGMELHLIHYSYGVNSTEKGDLSSESTVSRIRTEHFPLTLESARPSHTSQYLCASSELRGDEWDEKLFFGSGTQLSVL.

This clone showed up many times. The chain combines TRBV11-2 with TRBJ2-7; D is ambiguous. V shed 0 bases and J shed 1 base, with 4 bases lying between them. CDR1 and CDR2 (germline): SGHAT, FQNNGV. This CDR3 has 13 residues. The CDR3 spells CASSLDLSYEQYF. The DNA for the CDR3 is TGTGCCAGCAGCTTAGATCTATCCTACGAGCAGTACTTC.